A selection of T cell receptor beta chains follows, all from one sample in a study of shared clonotypes between healthy human individuals. Profiling relied on immunoSEQ multiplex PCR, and the TCRdb table lists in-frame clones only, not all of them. The repertoire holds more than 2,000,000 clones, with more than 80% as singletons. Sample: naive CD4+ T cells from PBMCs. The receptors originated from a young man in good health. Some clones in this sample may be carry-over from other donors' samples. Each CDR3 is given with its conserved first and last residue. The order of the fields is J gene, D gene, clone size, V gene, CDR3 protein, CDR3 DNA. D genes are given only for firm matches. The size entry is marked missing in some rows and otherwise reads once, few, many or a size class.

TRBJ2-7	TRBD1	.	TRBV18	CASSPDRASYEQYF	TGTGCCAGCTCCCCGGACAGGGCATCCTACGAGCAGTACTTC
TRBJ2-5	.	.	TRBV18	CASSPPSEETQYF	TGTGCCAGCTCACCACCGAGTGAAGAGACCCAGTACTTC
TRBJ2-3	.	.	TRBV6-1	CASSESVGGGLDTQYF	TGTGCCAGCAGTGAGTCCGTGGGGGGAGGATTGGATACGCAGTATTTT
TRBJ2-2	.	once	TRBV27	CASSKKNTGELFF	TGTGCCAGCAGTAAAAAGAACACCGGGGAGCTGTTTTTT
TRBJ1-2	.	.	TRBV28	CASSLTASSPGYTF	TGTGCCAGCAGTTTAACGGCAAGTTCGCCGGGCTACACCTTC
TRBJ2-3	.	.	TRBV7-8	CASSLVGLVHTQYF	TGTGCCAGCAGCTTAGTGGGCCTAGTTCATACGCAGTATTTT
TRBJ1-5	.	.	TRBV19	CAVDLGPNQPQHF	TGTGCCGTAGATTTGGGACCGAATCAGCCCCAGCATTTT
TRBJ1-5	.	once	TRBV7-6	CASSLAGGQPQHF	TGTGCCAGCAGCTTAGCAGGGGGACAGCCCCAGCATTTT
TRBJ2-3	TRBD2	.	TRBV6-4	CASSEGLAGLTDTQYF	TGTGCCAGCAGTGAGGGACTAGCAGGGCTCACAGATACGCAGTATTTT
TRBJ2-5	TRBD1	.	TRBV5-1	CASSPRDRGQETQYF	TGCGCCAGCAGCCCGAGGGACAGGGGACAAGAGACCCAGTACTTC
TRBJ2-3	TRBD2	.	TRBV10-3	CATRTSGDTQYF	TGTGCCACCCGGACTAGCGGTGATACGCAGTATTTT
TRBJ2-3	TRBD1	.	TRBV4-1	CASSQARTGGVDTQYF	TGCGCCAGCAGCCAAGCACGGACAGGGGGCGTAGATACGCAGTATTTT
TRBJ1-2	.	.	TRBV19	CASSSQWVEYGYTF	TGTGCCAGTAGTTCTCAATGGGTGGAGTATGGCTACACCTTC
TRBJ2-7	.	.	TRBV5-7	CASSLGYEQYF	TGTGCCAGCAGCTTGGGCTACGAGCAGTACTTC
TRBJ1-2	TRBD1	.	TRBV19	CASSIPTLGQNYGYTF	TGTGCCAGTAGTATTCCCACCCTGGGACAGAACTATGGCTACACCTTC
TRBJ2-3	TRBD2	.	TRBV29-1	CSGLAGPDTQYF	TGCAGCGGACTAGCGGGCCCAGATACGCAGTATTTT
TRBJ2-1	TRBD2	.	TRBV5-1	CASRFSGSTEQFF	TGCGCCAGCAGGTTTAGCGGGAGCACTGAGCAGTTCTTC
TRBJ1-6	.	.	TRBV4-2	CASSLYRAGDSPLHF	TGTGCCAGCAGCCTCTACAGAGCCGGGGATAGTCCCCTCCACTTT
TRBJ2-7	TRBD2	once	TRBV6-4	CASRLRVASGWWEQYF	TGTGCCAGCAGATTACGCGTGGCTAGCGGGTGGTGGGAGCAGTACTTC
TRBJ1-6	.	.	TRBV28	CASNELNSPLHF	TGTGCCAGCAACGAACTAAATTCACCCCTCCACTTT
TRBJ1-4	.	.	TRBV27	CASSYRVGKLFF	TGTGCCAGCAGTTACCGCGTTGGAAAACTGTTTTTT
TRBJ2-7	.	.	TRBV21-1	CASSGRAGQGILEQYF	TGTGCCAGCAGCGGAAGGGCGGGACAGGGGATTTTGGAGCAGTACTTC
TRBJ2-4	.	.	TRBV18	CASSPDREGIQYF	TGTGCCAGCTCACCGGACAGGGAGGGCATTCAGTACTTC